This passage covers 27 T cell receptor beta chains from one sample sequenced in a study of tumor-infiltrating lymphocytes in primary liver carcinoma. Scientists recovered RNA and DNA together from roughly 18-30 mg of unsorted bulk tissue. Constant-region priming of roughly 490 ng total RNA yielded TCR beta cDNA. Sequencing libraries for TCR beta derived from three nested multiplex PCR rounds that used slightly modified ARM-PCR. The two initial PCR rounds, around 10 cycles each, used TRBV1-TRBV30 forward and C-beta reverse primers. MiXCR, run by TCRdb on the multiplex PCR reads, gives a single entry per CDR3 protein. The sample holds 50,000 or so distinct CDR3 sequences, about 77% seen once. Sequencing used liver tumor tissue from sampling region 5. The subset was: tumor region T5, tumor centre. The receptor source for this set is a man aged 35 to 55 with primary liver carcinoma and hepatitis B virus infection.

This clonotype was seen a single time. At one boundary the junction diverges from the germline segment, which might be a read error. The chain joins TRBV12-3 or TRBV12-4 to TRBJ2-2; tentative D call: TRBD1 (5 bases). The CDR3 totals 13 residues. The CDR3 region has the DNA TGTGGCAGCAGGGCCCAGGGTAGCTTAGAGCTGTTTTTT. It codes for CGSRAQGSLELFF.

A note on this clonotype: Lacking the conserved final phenylalanine or tryptophan, this CDR3 likely reflects a read error. The limits of the CDR3 on the DNA are not certain, so only TCRdb's listed CDR3 is given. CDR3 residues: CSVSGSGASDTQFS. The chain recombines TRBV29-1 with TRBJ2-3; TRBD1 is the table's D call, not checked against the DNA. CDR1 SQVTM and CDR2 ANQGSEA come from the germline V gene. Both ends counted, the CDR3 spans 14 residues.

This clonotype was observed once. With a much larger clone just one base away, this may be a read error. The V and J genes are TRBV9 and TRBJ2-4, with 7 bases fitting TRBD2. The CDR3 totals 17 residues. The germline CDR1 and CDR2 sequences are SGDLS and YYNGEE. The CDR3 spells CVSSGLEVSGAKNIQYF. CDR3 DNA sequence: TGTGTCAGCAGCGGACTAGAAGTGAGTGGAGCCAAAAACATTCAGTACTTC.

This clonotype was recorded many times. V and J are TRBV5-1 and TRBJ2-3, with TRBD2 matching 12 bases. Losses at the gene ends were 0 bases for V and 6 bases for J; bases not matched to a gene: 11. Per germline, CDR1 SGHRS and CDR2 YFSETQ. The CDR3 runs 18 residues. The CDR3 loop is CASSLVLAGGPPEDTQYF. The CDR3, as DNA: TGCGCCAGCAGCTTGGTCCTAGCGGGAGGGCCTCCGGAGGATACGCAGTATTTT.

In this sample, this clonotype turned up once. The germline gene is not matched at one end of the junction; a read error may be the cause. CDR3 sequence: CASRPVGGIGELYF. DNA of the CDR3: TGTGCCAGTAGGCCCGTCGGGGGCATCGGGGAGCTGTATTTT. The V gene is TRBV19, the J gene TRBJ2-2; D is possibly TRBD1 or TRBD2 (6 bases each). The CDR3 runs 14 residues. Germline CDR1 LNHDA, CDR2 SQIVND (reference sequence).

For this clonotype: A junction boundary mismatches the germline segment, possibly from a read error. The CDR3 nucleotides read TGTGTCAGCAGCTCGAAAACTAGGGGAGGGACCCAGTACTTC. Translation gives CVSSSKTRGGTQYF. This chain joins TRBV5-5 and TRBJ2-5; tentatively, D is TRBD2 (6 bases). In germline, CDR1 is SGHKS, CDR2 YYEKEE (reference sequence). The CDR3 runs to 14 residues. The full variable domain, its missing parts supplied by reference TRBV5-5 and TRBJ2-5, is DAGVTQSPTHLIKTRGQQVTLRCSPISGHKSVSWYQQVLGQGPQFIFQYYEKEERGRGNFPDRFSARQFPNYSSELNVNALLLGDSALYLCVSSSKTRGGTQYFGPGTRLLVL.

Concerning this clonotype: The junction departs from the called germline gene at one end, perhaps through a read error. The chain is built from TRBV14 and TRBJ2-3; D remains ambiguous. Germline V gives CDR1 SGHDN, CDR2 FVKESK. This CDR3 comprises 13 residues. Here the CDR3 reads CAGSQDGEDTQYF. In DNA, the CDR3 is TGTGCCGGCAGCCAAGACGGCGAAGATACGCAGTACTTT.

A word on this clonotype: One junction end disagrees with the germline gene, perhaps due to a read error. The gene calls are TRBV11-2 and TRBJ1-4; D gene ambiguous. The CDR3 has 15 amino acids. CDR1 and CDR2 from the germline V gene are SGHAT and FQNNGV. This chain's CDR3 is CASSLLAGRSEKLFF. CDR3 nucleotides: TGTGCTAGCAGCCTGCTGGCAGGCCGTAGTGAAAAACTGTTTTTT.

Of note for this clonotype: The junction departs from the called germline gene at one end, perhaps through a read error. The V call is TRBV7-9, the J call TRBJ2-1; 9 nucleotides match TRBD2. The CDR3 runs 18 residues. The germline CDR1 and CDR2 sequences are SEHNR and FQNEAQ (reference sequence). The CDR3 coding sequence is TGTGCCAGCAGCCCCGGGACTAGCTGGGGAAGCTCCTACAATGAGCAGTCCTTC. It is translated as CASSPGTSWGSSYNEQSF. The full variable domain, in which reference TRBV7-9 and TRBJ2-1 provide the parts outside the CDR3, is DTGVSQNPRHKITKRGQNVTFRCDPISEHNRLYWYRQTLGQGPEFLTYFQNEAQLEKSRLLSDRFSAERPKGSFSTLEIQRTEQGDSAMYLCASSPGTSWGSSYNEQSFGPGTRLTVL.

This clonotype has just one count. This sequence joins TRBV6-5 and TRBJ2-1; 7 bases fit TRBD2. CDR1 is MNHEY, CDR2 SVGAGI, per germline. This CDR3 region has 15 residues. Losses at the gene ends were 10 bases for V and 2 bases for J; bases not matched to a gene: 11. This CDR3 is CANSFREVAYNEQFF. In DNA form, the CDR3 reads TGTGCCAACAGCTTTCGGGAGGTCGCCTACAATGAGCAGTTCTTC.

As concerns this clonotype: A read error may account for a junction end that differs from germline. The chain is built from TRBV11-1 and TRBJ2-2; D gene ambiguous. The CDR3 contains 15 residues. Germline V gene lookup returns CDR1 SGHAT and CDR2 FQDESV (reference sequence). CDR3 nucleotide sequence: TGTGCCGGCAGCTATATAGGACCTTTCCCCGGGGAGCTGTTTTTT. It translates to CAGSYIGPFPGELFF.

The V and J genes are TRBV7-3 and TRBJ1-1; D is uncertain. This CDR3 comprises 13 residues. The germline CDR1 and CDR2 sequences are SGHTA and FQGTGA. Deletions cut 3 bases from V and 1 base from J, with 6 bases between. The CDR3 is CASSFQKNTEAFF. CDR3 nucleotides: TGTGCCAGCAGCTTTCAGAAGAACACTGAAGCTTTCTTT.

This clonotype was seen once. V and J are TRBV29-1 and TRBJ2-1; the D is unclear. The CDR3 contains 16 residues. The V gene's germline CDR1 is SQVTM and CDR2 ANQGSEA. The V and J ends lost 8 bases and 4 bases respectively, with 24 bases between them. In DNA form, the CDR3 reads TGCAGCCTTGGGTACAGAGTGGCATCCGCATACAATGAGCAGTTCTTC. Translated: CSLGYRVASAYNEQFF.

With respect to this clonotype: The germline gene is not matched at one end of the junction; a read error may be the cause. The CDR3 DNA reads as TGTGCCAGCAAAGACGGTGAGCGGTACTTC. Its protein is CASKDGERYF. The V and J genes are TRBV28 and TRBJ2-7, with unresolved D. Germline CDR1 is MDHEN and CDR2 is SYDVKM. The CDR3 loop spans 10 amino acids.

Note on this clonotype: Being one base from a much bigger clone, this may be a read error. The chain is built from TRBV2 and TRBJ2-2, with D tentatively TRBD2 (6 bases). Trimming shortened V by 6 bases and J by 1 base, and 12 bases separated the two germline ends. Per the germline V gene, CDR1 is SNHLY and CDR2 is FYNNEI. This CDR3 has 15 amino acids. The chain's CDR3 is CASSRDSLNTGELFF. The CDR3 DNA follows: TGTGCCAGCAGCCGGGACTCCCTGAACACCGGGGAGCTGTTTTTT.

The chain combines TRBV4-1 with TRBJ1-3, with TRBD1 as a possible D gene (6 bases). Trimming cost V 0 bases and J 1 base, with 19 bases left between them. This CDR3 is built from 19 residues. Germline loops: CDR1 MGHRA, CDR2 YSYEKL. In DNA form, the CDR3 reads TGCGCCAGCAGCCAAGATCTCTGGGAAGGGGGGAGGTCTGGAAACACCATATATTTT. This sequence encodes CASSQDLWEGGRSGNTIYF.

In the case of this clonotype: Relative to the germline gene, one junction end is altered; a read error may explain this. The chain joins TRBV6-1 to TRBJ2-5; TRBD2 agrees at 7 bases. Germline-derived CDR1 and CDR2 are MNHNS and SASEGT. The CDR3 is 13 residues long. The CDR3: CGSSGDLGETQYF. The CDR3 DNA follows: TGTGGCAGCAGCGGGGACTTAGGAGAGACCCAGTACTTC.

Worth noting for this clonotype: The CDR3 does not end in the conserved phenylalanine or tryptophan, so this is likely a read error. V is TRBV28 and J is TRBJ2-7; D is perhaps TRBD1 or TRBD2 (5 bases each). CDR3 length equals 17 residues. Trimming shortened V by 3 bases and J by 2 bases, and 20 bases separated the two germline ends. In germline, CDR1 is MDHEN, CDR2 SYDVKM. DNA of the CDR3: TGTGCCAGCAGTTTTGCCCTCAGCGGTGGGGCTGCCTACGAGCAGTACTCC. Residues: CASSFALSGGAAYEQYS.

The chain is built from TRBV11-2 and TRBJ2-1; D unresolved. The CDR3 runs to 11 residues. Germline CDR1 is SGHAT and CDR2 is FQNNGV. CDR3 region: CDSSFDREQFF. Here the CDR3 DNA reads TGTGATAGCAGCTTTGATAGGGAGCAGTTCTTC. Full variable domain (outside the CDR3, taken from reference TRBV11-2 and TRBJ2-1): EAGVAQSPRYKIIEKRQSVAFWCNPISGHATLYWYQQILGQGPKLLIQFQNNGVVDDSQLPKDRFSAERLKGVDSTLKIQPAKLEDSAVYLCDSSFDREQFFGPGTRLTVL.

Turning to this clonotype: An end of the junction does not agree with germline; a read error may underlie this. The chain recombines TRBV4-3 with TRBJ1-2, with a possible D match to TRBD1 (5 bases). This CDR3 spans 13 amino acids. Germline CDR1 and CDR2: LGHNA and YSLEER. CDR3 protein: CASNQDVSWGYTF. The CDR3 DNA reads TGCGCCAGCAACCAAGATGTATCTTGGGGCTACACCTTT.

With regard to this clonotype: One junction end does not reproduce the germline sequence, and a read error may be involved. The chain combines TRBV7-8 with TRBJ2-1, with D unclear. The CDR3 contains 13 residues. The V gene's germline CDR1 is SGHVS and CDR2 FQNEAQ. The CDR3, as DNA: TGTGTCAGCAGATTAATAGGCGCGTTCGAGCAGTTCTTC. Its protein product is CVSRLIGAFEQFF.

This clonotype has just one count. The chain links TRBV6-6 to TRBJ1-2, with D maybe TRBD1 (5 bases). Germline values: CDR1 MNHNY, CDR2 SVGAGI (reference sequence). Trimming cost V 6 bases and J 4 bases, with 15 bases left between them. The CDR3 totals 14 residues. The CDR3 DNA follows: TGTGCCAGCAGAAAATCTGACAGCTTCTATGGCTACACCTTC. It codes for CASRKSDSFYGYTF.

The chain links TRBV2 to TRBJ2-1; 9 positions match TRBD2. CDR1 and CDR2 (germline): SNHLY, FYNNEI. The CDR3 sequence is 15 residues long. The CDR3 here is CVGSQLAGQYNEQFF. In DNA, the CDR3 is TGTGTCGGCAGCCAGCTAGCGGGGCAATACAATGAGCAGTTCTTC.

The chain carries TRBV11-1 and TRBJ2-3; D tentatively fits TRBD1 or TRBD2 (5 bases each). V dropped 6 bases and J dropped 4 bases, with 29 bases sitting between them. In germline, CDR1 is SGHAT, CDR2 FQDESV (reference sequence). CDR3 length: 19 residues. CDR3 sequence reads: CASSSGGSSFGARADTQYF. CDR3 coding DNA: TGTGCCAGCAGTTCTGGGGGAAGCTCTTTTGGAGCCCGCGCAGATACGCAGTATTTT.

A word on this clonotype: At one boundary the junction diverges from the germline segment, which might be a read error. The chain joins TRBV6-2 or TRBV6-3 to TRBJ2-7, with 9 positions matching TRBD1. CDR1 MNHEY and CDR2 SVGEGT come from the germline V gene. This CDR3 has 14 residues. CDR3 nucleotide sequence: TGTGCTAGCAGCCTCCTGGACAGGGGCCACGAGCAGTACTTC. Its protein is CASSLLDRGHEQYF.

A word on this clonotype: Sequence at one end of the junction differs from germline and may be a read error. This rearrangement joins TRBV11-2 to TRBJ2-1; the match to TRBD2 covers 8 bases. Germline values: CDR1 SGHAT, CDR2 FQNNGV. This CDR3 spans 17 amino acids. The CDR3 region is CASSLDRGGGFHNEQSF. The CDR3 DNA is TGTGCCAGCAGCTTAGATAGGGGCGGGGGGTTCCACAATGAGCAGTCCTTC.

This clonotype appeared a single time. A much larger clone differs from this one at a single base, so this may be a read error. The chain links TRBV2 to TRBJ2-3; 8 bases line up with TRBD2. This CDR3 comprises 15 residues. The V segment lost 7 bases and the J segment 2 bases; nucleotides outside the gene matches: 8. CDR1 is SNHLY and CDR2 is FYNNEI in the germline V gene. CDR3 bases: TGTGCCAGCATGGGGACTAGTATACCCACAGATACGCAGTATTTT. As protein: CASMGTSIPTDTQYF.